This entry lists 11 T cell receptor beta chains sequenced from one sample in a study of blood T cell repertoires in COVID-19. Clones were sequenced by immunoSEQ multiplex PCR, and TCRdb holds only the in-frame ones, with some missing. Among approximately 170,000 clones listed, roughly 80% were seen once. Sequenced material: peripheral blood. These receptors were collected from a woman in her forties or fifties with acute or convalescent COVID-19.

The rearrangement joins TRBV19 to TRBJ2-3; tentatively, D is TRBD1 (5 bases). The CDR3 covers 14 residues. With 3 bases removed from V and 4 bases from J, the gap between germline ends came to 11 bases. Germline V gene data show CDR1 as LNHDA and CDR2 as SQIVND (reference sequence). The CDR3 protein is CASSIQGNADTQYF. The CDR3 DNA sequence: TGTGCCAGTAGTATTCAGGGAAACGCAGATACGCAGTATTTT.

This clone has just a few counts. This rearrangement joins TRBV5-8 to TRBJ1-1, with 7 bases aligning to TRBD1. The V gene end was trimmed by 2 bases and the J gene end by 4 bases; junction bases not matched to a gene: 5. Germline V gene data show CDR1 as SGHTS and CDR2 as YDEGEE. The CDR3 runs to 14 residues. The CDR3 region is CASSFRGQSTEAFF. The DNA of the CDR3 is TGTGCCAGCAGCTTTCGGGGACAGAGCACTGAAGCTTTCTTT.

The genes are TRBV4-3 and TRBJ1-1; TRBD1 aligns across 7 bases. CDR3 length equals 13 residues. The junction had 4 bases not matched to a gene; V was cut back by 4 bases and J by 5 bases. Germline V gives CDR1 LGHNA, CDR2 YSLEER. The CDR3 DNA is TGCGCCAGCAGCCGCCGGGACAGTACTGAAGCTTTCTTT. Amino acids: CASSRRDSTEAFF.

This chain connects TRBV19 to TRBJ2-2; 7 bases agree with TRBD1. V shed 5 bases and J 7 bases; nucleotides not matched to a gene: 7. CDR3 length: 14 residues. In germline, CDR1 is LNHDA, CDR2 SQIVND (reference sequence). CDR3: CASSVPHRGGELFF. The CDR3 region has the DNA TGTGCCAGTAGTGTCCCCCACAGGGGCGGGGAGCTGTTTTTT. Variable domain in full (rest from reference TRBV19 and TRBJ2-2): DGGITQSPKYLFRKEGQNVTLSCEQNLNHDAMYWYRQDPGQGLRLIYYSQIVNDFQKGDIAEGYSVSREKKESFPLTVTSAQKNPTAFYLCASSVPHRGGELFFGEGSRLTVL.

CDR3 loop: CASRTGTGVYEQYF. The CDR3 coding sequence is TGTGCCAGCAGGACCGGGACAGGGGTCTACGAGCAGTACTTC. This chain joins TRBV6-6 and TRBJ2-7; 10 bases line up with TRBD1. Germline assignment: CDR1 MNHNY and CDR2 SVGAGI (reference sequence). V lost 6 bases and J lost 3; bases outside the gene matches: 5. The CDR3 covers 14 residues.

This clone appeared a few times. This chain joins TRBV19 and TRBJ1-1, with D perhaps TRBD1 (6 bases). This CDR3 spans 16 amino acids. Germline CDR1 reads LNHDA; CDR2 reads SQIVND (reference sequence). Trimming left V 6 bases short and J 0 bases short, with 17 bases between. The CDR3 nucleotides read TGTGCCAGTAGCCCTATGACAGGCCTAATGAACACTGAAGCTTTCTTT. This translates into CASSPMTGLMNTEAFF. Using reference TRBV19 and TRBJ1-1 for the parts outside the CDR3, the full variable domain is DGGITQSPKYLFRKEGQNVTLSCEQNLNHDAMYWYRQDPGQGLRLIYYSQIVNDFQKGDIAEGYSVSREKKESFPLTVTSAQKNPTAFYLCASSPMTGLMNTEAFFGQGTRLTVV.

This chain joins TRBV10-3 and TRBJ2-7, with D perhaps matching TRBD1 (6 bases). Looked up from germline, CDR1 is ENHRY and CDR2 is SYGVKD. This CDR3 spans 13 amino acids. V lost 10 bases, J lost 0 bases, and 13 bases lay in between. The CDR3: CATASRGSYEQYF. CDR3 bases: TGTGCCACAGCAAGCAGGGGCTCCTACGAGCAGTACTTC.

With respect to this clone: One junction end does not reproduce the germline sequence, and a read error may be involved. The chain links TRBV7-7 to TRBJ2-1; 10 bases line up with TRBD1. Germline assignment: CDR1 SSHAT and CDR2 FNYEAQ (reference sequence). The CDR3 contains 15 residues. The CDR3 coding sequence is TGTGCTAGCAGCTTATGGGGACAGGGGAACAATGAGCAGTTCTTC. Translated: CASSLWGQGNNEQFF.

V and J are TRBV19 and TRBJ2-3, with 10 nucleotides matching TRBD2. Germline CDR1 is LNHDA and CDR2 is SQIVND (reference sequence). The CDR3 consists of 16 residues. J was trimmed by 3 bases and V by 3 bases; bases with no gene match: 6. CDR3 sequence (DNA): TGTGCCAGTAGTATTAGAGCGGGAGGGCCGACAGATACGCAGTATTTT. Encoded protein: CASSIRAGGPTDTQYF.

The gene calls are TRBV10-3 and TRBJ2-1, with 7 bases fitting TRBD2. In germline, CDR1 is ENHRY, CDR2 SYGVKD. The ends lost 0 bases at V and 6 bases at J; junction bases unmatched: 8. The CDR3 has 16 amino acids. The CDR3 is CAISESGGGWGNEQFF. The CDR3 nucleotides are TGTGCCATCAGTGAGTCGGGCGGGGGTTGGGGCAATGAGCAGTTCTTC.

This clone was seen only once. The chain recombines TRBV5-1 with TRBJ1-1; 8 bases match TRBD1. Looked up from germline, CDR1 is SGHRS and CDR2 is YFSETQ. The ends lost 1 base at V and 7 bases at J; junction bases unmatched: 3. The CDR3 is 13 residues long. CDR3 DNA sequence: TGCGCCAGCAGCTTGTCCGACAGGGGTGAAGCTTTCTTT. It yields the protein CASSLSDRGEAFF. The full variable domain, rest sourced from reference TRBV5-1 and TRBJ1-1, is KAGVTQTPRYLIKTRGQQVTLSCSPISGHRSVSWYQQTPGQGLQFLFEYFSETQRNKGNFPGRFSGRQFSNSRSEMNVSTLELGDSALYLCASSLSDRGEAFFGQGTRLTVV.